The next 5 T cell receptor beta chains were all read from a single sample in a study of vaccination and CD4 T cells after COVID-19. The antigens of these receptors remain unknown. Specified treatment: roughly 11-day PBMC culture with coronavirus spike peptide pools or control peptides (ViraFEST assay). Scientists ran DNA taken from cultured CD4+ T cells through the Oncomine TCR Beta short-read assay for sequencing. TCRdb re-called the PCR reads with MiXCR, one entry per CDR3 protein. Of about 20,000 distinct CDR3 sequences in the sample, 40% to 65% were seen once. The sample was CD4+ T cells from blood, cultured in vitro. The receptors here all came from a human donor who had recovered from COVID-19.

The rearrangement joins TRBV5-1 to TRBJ2-2; D may correspond to TRBD1 or TRBD2 (5 bases each). The CDR3 covers 16 residues. Germline CDR1 reads SGHRS; CDR2 reads YFSETQ. Trimming removed 4 bases from V and 7 bases from J, with 20 bases in between. The CDR3 coding sequence is TGCGCCAGCAGCCCCCATCCGGCCACGAGGGGCGGGGAGCTGTTTTTT. This sequence encodes CASSPHPATRGGELFF.

This clonotype was counted once. This chain uses TRBV7-9 with TRBJ2-1, with 9 bases lining up with TRBD1. Germline CDR1 and CDR2: SEHNR and FQNEAQ (reference sequence). The junction had 7 bases not matched to a gene; V was cut back by 5 bases and J by 8 bases. The CDR3 runs 14 residues. CDR3 loop: CASSPGQGIHEQFF. In nucleotides, the CDR3 is TGTGCCAGCAGCCCAGGACAGGGGATCCATGAGCAGTTCTTC.

The chain links TRBV18 to TRBJ1-2, with 8 bases lining up with TRBD1. CDR3 length: 15 residues. The V and J ends lost 5 bases and 2 bases, in that order; junction bases with no gene match: 7. The germline V gene has CDR1 KGHSH and CDR2 LQKENI. In nucleotides, the CDR3 is TGTGCCAGCTCATCAGGGGGCGTAGCCAACTATGGCTACACCTTC. It specifies CASSSGGVANYGYTF.

This clonotype was recorded a few times. The chain is built from TRBV28 and TRBJ1-5; D is uncertain. V gave up 3 bases and J gave up 2 bases, with 11 bases separating them. This CDR3 spans 15 amino acids. Germline lookup yields CDR1 MDHEN and CDR2 SYDVKM. The CDR3 nucleotides are TGTGCCAGCAGTTTCCGGGGTGTTGGCAATCAGCCCCAGCATTTT. It specifies CASSFRGVGNQPQHF.

This clonotype was detected a few times. This chain uses TRBV6-1 with TRBJ1-6; D is undetermined. V was pared by 7 bases and J by 10 bases, with 17 bases between. The CDR3 runs to 14 residues. Germline CDR1 reads MNHNS; CDR2 reads SASEGT. CDR3 loop: CASTGNAVRSPLHF. CDR3 nucleotide sequence: TGTGCCAGCACGGGAAATGCGGTGAGATCACCCCTCCACTTT.